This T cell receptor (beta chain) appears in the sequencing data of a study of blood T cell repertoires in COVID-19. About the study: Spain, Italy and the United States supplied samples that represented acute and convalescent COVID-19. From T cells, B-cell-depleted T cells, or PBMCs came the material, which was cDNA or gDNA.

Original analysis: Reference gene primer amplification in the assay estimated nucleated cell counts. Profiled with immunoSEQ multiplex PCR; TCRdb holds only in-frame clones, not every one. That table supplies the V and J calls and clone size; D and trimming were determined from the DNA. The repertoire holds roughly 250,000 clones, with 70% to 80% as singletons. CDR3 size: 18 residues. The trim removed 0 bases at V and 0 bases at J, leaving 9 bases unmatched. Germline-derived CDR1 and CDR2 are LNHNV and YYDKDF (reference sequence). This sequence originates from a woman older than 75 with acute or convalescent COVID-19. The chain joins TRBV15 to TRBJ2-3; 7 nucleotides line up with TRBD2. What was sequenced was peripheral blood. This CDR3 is CATSRDHPSGTSTDTQYF. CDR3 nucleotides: TGTGCCACCAGCAGAGATCACCCTAGCGGCACTAGCACAGATACGCAGTATTTT. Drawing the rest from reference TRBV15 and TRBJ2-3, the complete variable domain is DAMVIQNPRYQVTQFGKPVTLSCSQTLNHNVMYWYQQKSSQAPKLLFHYYDKDFNNEADTPDNFQSRRPNTSFCFLDIRSPGLGDTAMYLCATSRDHPSGTSTDTQYFGPGTRLTVL.